This TCR beta chain was recorded in a study of blood T cells in healthy people across ages. This clonotype was detected ten times or more. It was with a sample-barcoded 5' primer and a J-beta primer mix that a second PCR of roughly 7 to 12 cycles was run. MiXCR was run by TCRdb on the 5' RACE reads, yielding one entry per CDR3 protein. The sample carries approximately 810,000 distinct CDR3 sequences, under 40% recorded once. Source material: blood. This receptor was taken from a man between 18 and 29 years old in good health.

This chain's CDR3 is CASSLTPRERQDGYTF. CDR3 DNA: TGTGCCAGCAGCTTAACCCCGAGGGAGAGGCAAGATGGCTACACCTTC. The chain employs TRBV7-2 and TRBJ1-2; D is unresolved. The CDR3 spans 16 residues. The V end lost 2 bases, the J end lost 6 bases, and 19 bases lay between the germline ends. The germline V gene has CDR1 SGHTA and CDR2 FQGNSA.